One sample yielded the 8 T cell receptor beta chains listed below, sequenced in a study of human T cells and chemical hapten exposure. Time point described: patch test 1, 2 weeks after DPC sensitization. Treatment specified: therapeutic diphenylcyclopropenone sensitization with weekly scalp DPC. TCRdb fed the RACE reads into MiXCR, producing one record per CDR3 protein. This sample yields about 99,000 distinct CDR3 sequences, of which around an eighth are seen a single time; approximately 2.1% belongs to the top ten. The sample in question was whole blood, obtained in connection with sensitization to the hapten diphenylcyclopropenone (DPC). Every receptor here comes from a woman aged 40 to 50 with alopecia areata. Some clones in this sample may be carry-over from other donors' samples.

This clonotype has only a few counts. The CDR3 spells CASSRIPGHYGYTF. The CDR3 coding sequence is TGTGCCAGCAGCCGTATCCCGGGACACTATGGCTACACCTTC. This rearrangement joins TRBV5-5 to TRBJ1-2; a weak D match, TRBD1 (5 bases). From germline, CDR1 is SGHKS and CDR2 YYEKEE (reference sequence). V was shortened by 4 bases and J by 3 bases, with 13 bases between the two germline ends. The CDR3 consists of 14 residues.

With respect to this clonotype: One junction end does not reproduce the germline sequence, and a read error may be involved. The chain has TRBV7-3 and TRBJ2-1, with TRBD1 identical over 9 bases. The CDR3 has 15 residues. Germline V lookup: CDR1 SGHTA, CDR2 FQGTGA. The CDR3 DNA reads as TGTGCCAGCAGCAAGACCGGGACAGGGTACAATGGGCAGTTCTTC. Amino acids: CASSKTGTGYNGQFF.

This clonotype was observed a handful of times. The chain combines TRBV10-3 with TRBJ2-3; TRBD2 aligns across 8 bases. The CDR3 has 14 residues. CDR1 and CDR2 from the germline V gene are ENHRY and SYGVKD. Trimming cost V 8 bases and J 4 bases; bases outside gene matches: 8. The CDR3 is CAIQTGGLADTQYF. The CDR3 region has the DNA TGTGCCATCCAAACGGGAGGGCTTGCAGATACGCAGTATTTT.

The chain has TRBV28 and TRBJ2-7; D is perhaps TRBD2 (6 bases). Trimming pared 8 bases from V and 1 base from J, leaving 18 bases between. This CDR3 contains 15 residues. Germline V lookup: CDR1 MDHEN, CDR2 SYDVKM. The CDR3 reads CASRPASADSYEQYF. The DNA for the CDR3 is TGTGCCAGCCGCCCGGCTAGCGCCGATTCCTACGAGCAGTACTTC.

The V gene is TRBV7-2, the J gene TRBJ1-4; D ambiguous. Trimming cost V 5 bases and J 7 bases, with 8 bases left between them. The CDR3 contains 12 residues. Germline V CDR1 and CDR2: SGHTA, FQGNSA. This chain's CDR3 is CASSTPPEKLFF. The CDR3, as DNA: TGTGCCAGCAGCACCCCCCCTGAAAAACTGTTTTTT.

The CDR3 loop is CASSFERQGRNTGELFF. CDR3 DNA: TGTGCCAGCAGCTTCGAACGACAGGGGCGAAACACCGGGGAGCTGTTTTTT. V and J are TRBV7-6 and TRBJ2-2, with 8 bases lining up with TRBD1. V lost 3 bases and J lost 2; bases outside the gene matches: 8. CDR3 size: 17 residues. The V gene's germline CDR1 is SGHVS and CDR2 FNYEAQ.

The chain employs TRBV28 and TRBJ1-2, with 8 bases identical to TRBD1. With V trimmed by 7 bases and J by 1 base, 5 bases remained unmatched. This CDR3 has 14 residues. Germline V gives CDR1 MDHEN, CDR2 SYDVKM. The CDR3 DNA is TGTGCCAGCATCCCTGGACAGGGTAACTATGGCTACACCTTC. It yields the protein CASIPGQGNYGYTF.

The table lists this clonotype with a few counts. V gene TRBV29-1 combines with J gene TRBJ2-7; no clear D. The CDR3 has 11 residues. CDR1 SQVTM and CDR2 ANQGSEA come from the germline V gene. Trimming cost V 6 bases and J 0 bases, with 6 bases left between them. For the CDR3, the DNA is TGCAGCGTCCAGTCCTCCTACGAGCAGTACTTC. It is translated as CSVQSSYEQYF.